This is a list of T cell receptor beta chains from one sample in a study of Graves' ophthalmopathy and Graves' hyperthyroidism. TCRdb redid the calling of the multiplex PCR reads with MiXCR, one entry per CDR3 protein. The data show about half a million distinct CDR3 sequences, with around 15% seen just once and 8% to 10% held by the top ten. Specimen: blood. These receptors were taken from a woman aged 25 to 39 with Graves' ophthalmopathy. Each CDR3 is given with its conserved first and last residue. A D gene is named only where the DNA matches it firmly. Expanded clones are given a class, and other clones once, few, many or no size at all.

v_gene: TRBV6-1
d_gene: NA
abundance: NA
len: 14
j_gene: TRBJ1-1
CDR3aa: CATRRGVAHTEAFF
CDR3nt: TGTGCCACCAGGAGGGGGGTCGCGCACACTGAAGCTTTCTTT

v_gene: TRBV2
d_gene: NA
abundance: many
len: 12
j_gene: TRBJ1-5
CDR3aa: CASSALTQSQHF
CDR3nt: TGTGCCAGCAGTGCCCTCACACAGTCCCAGCATTTT

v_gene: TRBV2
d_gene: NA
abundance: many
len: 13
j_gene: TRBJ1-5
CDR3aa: CASKAVGNQPQHF
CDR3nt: TGTGCCAGCAAGGCAGTTGGCAATCAGCCCCAGCATTTT

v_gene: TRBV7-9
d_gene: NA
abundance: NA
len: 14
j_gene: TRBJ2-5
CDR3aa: CASSLKAYQETQYF
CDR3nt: TGTGCCAGCAGCTTAAAAGCGTACCAAGAGACCCAGTACTTC

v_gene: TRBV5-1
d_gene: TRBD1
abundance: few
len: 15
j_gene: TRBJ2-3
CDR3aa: CASRPPGTGVDTQYF
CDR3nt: TGCGCCAGCAGGCCTCCCGGGACAGGGGTAGATACGCAGTATTTT

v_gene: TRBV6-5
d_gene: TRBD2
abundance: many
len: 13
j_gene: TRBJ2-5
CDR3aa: CASIMAGGKTQYF
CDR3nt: TGTGCCAGCATTATGGCGGGGGGAAAGACCCAGTACTTC

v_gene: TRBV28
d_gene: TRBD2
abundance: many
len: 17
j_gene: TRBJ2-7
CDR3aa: CASTPTPLAGMPYEQYF
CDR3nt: TGTGCCAGCACCCCAACCCCACTAGCGGGAATGCCCTACGAGCAGTACTTC

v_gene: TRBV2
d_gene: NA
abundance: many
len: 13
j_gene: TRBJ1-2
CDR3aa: CAPGSDANYGYTF
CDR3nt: TGTGCCCCCGGGTCCGATGCCAACTATGGCTACACCTTC

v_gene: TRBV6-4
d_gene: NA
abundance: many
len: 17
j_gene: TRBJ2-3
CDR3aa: CATKSLTHQDSTDTRYF
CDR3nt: TGTGCCACCAAATCGCTGACACACCAGGATAGCACAGATACGCGGTATTTT

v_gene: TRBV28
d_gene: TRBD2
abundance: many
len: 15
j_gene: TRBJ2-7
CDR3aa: CASSVPHGGAYEQYF
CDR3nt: TGTGCCAGCAGTGTCCCCCACGGGGGGGCCTACGAGCAGTACTTC

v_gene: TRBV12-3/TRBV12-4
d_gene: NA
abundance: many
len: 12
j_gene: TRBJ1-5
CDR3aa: CASKLGGQPQHF
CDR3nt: TGTGCCAGCAAGCTCGGAGGTCAGCCCCAGCATTTT

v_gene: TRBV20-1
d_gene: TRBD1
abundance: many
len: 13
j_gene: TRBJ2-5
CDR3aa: CSARGQPQETQYF
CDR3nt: TGCAGTGCTAGGGGACAGCCTCAAGAGACCCAGTACTTC

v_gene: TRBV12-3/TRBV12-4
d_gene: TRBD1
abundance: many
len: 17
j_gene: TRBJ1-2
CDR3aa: CASFGQGAVLGYYGYTF
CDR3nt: TGTGCCAGCTTCGGACAGGGGGCTGTTCTTGGGTACTATGGCTACACCTTC

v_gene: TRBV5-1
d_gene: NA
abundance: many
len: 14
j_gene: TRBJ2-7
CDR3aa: CASSDLGPTRGQYF
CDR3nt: TGCGCCAGCAGCGACCTGGGACCGACCAGGGGTCAGTACTTC

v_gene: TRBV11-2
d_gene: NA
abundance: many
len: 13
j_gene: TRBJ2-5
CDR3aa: CASSPPWRQTQYF
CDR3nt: TGTGCCAGCAGCCCCCCCTGGCGTCAGACCCAGTACTTC

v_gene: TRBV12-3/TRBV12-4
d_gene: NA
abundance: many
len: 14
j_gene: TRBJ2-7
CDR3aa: CASSLDSGPYEQYF
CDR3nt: TGTGCCAGCAGTCTGGATAGCGGTCCCTACGAGCAGTACTTC

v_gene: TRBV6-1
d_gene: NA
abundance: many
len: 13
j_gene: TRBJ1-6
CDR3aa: CASSETHDSPLHF
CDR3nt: TGTGCCAGCAGTGAGACACATGACTCACCCCTCCACTTT

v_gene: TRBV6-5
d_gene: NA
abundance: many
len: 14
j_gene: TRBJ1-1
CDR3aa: CASSYRALNTEAFF
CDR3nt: TGTGCCAGCAGTTACCGGGCCCTGAACACTGAAGCTTTCTTT

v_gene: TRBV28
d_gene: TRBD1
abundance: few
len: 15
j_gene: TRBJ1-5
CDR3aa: CASSLLGQGVQPQHF
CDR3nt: TGTGCCAGCAGTTTATTGGGACAGGGGGTTCAGCCCCAGCATTTT

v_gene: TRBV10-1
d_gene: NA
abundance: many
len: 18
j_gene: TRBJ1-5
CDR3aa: CASSETRPSKGSNQPQHF
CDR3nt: TGCGCCAGCAGTGAGACACGGCCCTCTAAGGGAAGCAATCAGCCCCAGCATTTT

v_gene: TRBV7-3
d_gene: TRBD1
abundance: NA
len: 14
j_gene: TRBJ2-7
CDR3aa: CASGLAGGPYEQYF
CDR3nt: TGTGCCAGCGGCTTAGCAGGGGGTCCCTACGAGCAGTACTTC

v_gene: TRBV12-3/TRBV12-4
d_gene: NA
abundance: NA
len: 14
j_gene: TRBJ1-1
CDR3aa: CASSFQALGTEAFF
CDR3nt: TGTGCCAGCAGTTTCCAGGCGCTGGGCACTGAAGCTTTCTTT

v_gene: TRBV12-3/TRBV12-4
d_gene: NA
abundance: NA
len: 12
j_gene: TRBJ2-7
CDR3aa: CASRLGAGEQYF
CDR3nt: TGTGCCAGCAGACTCGGAGCTGGCGAGCAGTACTTC

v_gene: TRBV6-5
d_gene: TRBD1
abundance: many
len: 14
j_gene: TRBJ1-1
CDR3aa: CASSRTGWNTEAFF
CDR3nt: TGTGCCAGCAGTCGGACAGGTTGGAACACTGAAGCTTTCTTT

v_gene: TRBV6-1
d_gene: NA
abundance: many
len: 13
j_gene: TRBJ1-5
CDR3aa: CASRSTSNQPQHF
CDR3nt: TGTGCCAGCAGGTCAACTAGCAATCAGCCCCAGCATTTT

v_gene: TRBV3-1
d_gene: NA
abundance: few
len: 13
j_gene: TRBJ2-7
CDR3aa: CASSHVSSYEQYF
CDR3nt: TGTGCCAGCAGCCATGTCTCCTCCTACGAGCAGTACTTC

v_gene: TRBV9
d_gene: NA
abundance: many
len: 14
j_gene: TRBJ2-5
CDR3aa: CASSGAGGGETQYF
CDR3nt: TGTGCCAGCAGCGGAGCCGGGGGAGGTGAGACCCAGTACTTC

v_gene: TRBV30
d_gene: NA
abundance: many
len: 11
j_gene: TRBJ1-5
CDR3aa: CAWGSNQPQHF
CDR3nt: TGTGCCTGGGGTAGCAATCAGCCCCAGCATTTT

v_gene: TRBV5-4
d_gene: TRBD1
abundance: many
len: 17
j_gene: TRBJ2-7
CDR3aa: CASSLRPPGQGTYEQYF
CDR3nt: TGTGCCAGCAGCTTGCGTCCCCCGGGACAGGGCACCTACGAGCAGTACTTC

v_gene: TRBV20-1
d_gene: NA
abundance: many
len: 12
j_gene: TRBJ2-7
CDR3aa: CSADFSSYEQYF
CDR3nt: TGCAGTGCGGACTTTAGCTCCTACGAGCAGTACTTC

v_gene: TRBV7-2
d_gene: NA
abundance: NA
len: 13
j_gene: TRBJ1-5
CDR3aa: CASSLDPQSVQHF
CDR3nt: TGTGCCAGCAGCTTAGACCCCCAGAGTGTCCAGCATTTT

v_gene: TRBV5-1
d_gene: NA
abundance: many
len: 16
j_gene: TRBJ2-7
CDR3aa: CASSFGGLEGSYEQYF
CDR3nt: TGCGCCAGCAGCTTCGGTGGGCTTGAGGGCTCCTACGAGCAGTACTTC

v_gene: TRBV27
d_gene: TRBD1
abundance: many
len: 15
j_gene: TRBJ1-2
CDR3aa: CASRAGQSYARGYTF
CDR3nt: TGTGCCAGCAGGGCGGGACAGTCCTATGCCCGCGGCTACACCTTC

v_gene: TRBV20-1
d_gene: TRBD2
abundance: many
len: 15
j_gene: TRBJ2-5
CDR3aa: CSATPASGGVETQYF
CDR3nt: TGCAGTGCTACTCCGGCTAGCGGGGGGGTAGAGACCCAGTACTTC

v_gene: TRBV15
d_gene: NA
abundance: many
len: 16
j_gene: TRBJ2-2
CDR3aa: CATGGGSASNTGELFF
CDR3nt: TGTGCCACCGGAGGGGGTAGCGCTTCGAACACCGGGGAGCTGTTTTTT

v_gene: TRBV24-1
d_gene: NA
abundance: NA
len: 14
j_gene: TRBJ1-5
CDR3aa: CATSDVTVNQPQHF
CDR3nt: TGTGCCACCAGTGATGTAACGGTCAATCAGCCCCAGCATTTT

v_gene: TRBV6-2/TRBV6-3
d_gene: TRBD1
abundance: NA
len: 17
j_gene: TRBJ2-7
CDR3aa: CASSVYPGQGSSYEQYF
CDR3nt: TGTGCCAGCAGTGTTTACCCGGGACAGGGAAGCTCCTACGAGCAGTACTTC

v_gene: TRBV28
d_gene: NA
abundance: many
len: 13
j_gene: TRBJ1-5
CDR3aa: CASSGQNNQPQHF
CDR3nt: TGTGCCAGCAGTGGACAGAACAATCAGCCCCAGCATTTT

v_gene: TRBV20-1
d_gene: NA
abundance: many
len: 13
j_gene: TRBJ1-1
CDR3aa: CSAPRSGYAEAFF
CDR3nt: TGCAGTGCTCCCAGATCGGGGTACGCTGAAGCTTTCTTT

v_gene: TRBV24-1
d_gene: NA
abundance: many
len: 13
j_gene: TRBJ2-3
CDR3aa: CATSDFGMDTQYF
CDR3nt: TGTGCCACCAGTGATTTCGGTATGGATACGCAGTATTTT

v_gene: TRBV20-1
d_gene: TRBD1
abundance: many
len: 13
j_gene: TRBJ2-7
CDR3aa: CSAHRDRPYEQYF
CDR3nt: TGCAGTGCTCACCGGGACAGACCCTACGAGCAGTACTTC

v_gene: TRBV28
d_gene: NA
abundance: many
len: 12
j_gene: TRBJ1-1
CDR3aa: CALAGRGTEAFF
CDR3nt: TGTGCCCTCGCGGGGAGGGGCACTGAAGCTTTCTTT

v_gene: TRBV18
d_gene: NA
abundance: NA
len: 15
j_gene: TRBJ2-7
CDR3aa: CASSPPNTGRYEQYF
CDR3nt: TGTGCCAGCTCACCACCCAACACAGGGAGGTACGAGCAGTACTTC

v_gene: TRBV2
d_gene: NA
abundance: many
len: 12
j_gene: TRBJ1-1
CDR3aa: CATQKNWGEAFF
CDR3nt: TGTGCCACCCAGAAAAACTGGGGCGAAGCTTTCTTT

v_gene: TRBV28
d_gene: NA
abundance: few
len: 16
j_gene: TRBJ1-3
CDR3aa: CASSTSGWGSGNTIYF
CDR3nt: TGTGCCAGCAGCACCTCTGGTTGGGGCTCTGGAAACACCATATATTTT

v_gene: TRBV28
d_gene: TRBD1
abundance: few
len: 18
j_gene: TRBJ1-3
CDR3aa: CASRLSGTASFSGNTIYF
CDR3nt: TGTGCCAGCAGGCTATCCGGGACAGCCTCCTTCTCTGGAAACACCATATATTTT

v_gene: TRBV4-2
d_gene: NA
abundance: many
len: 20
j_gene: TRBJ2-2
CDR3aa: CASSPLRTEAPTTRFGELFF
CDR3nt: TGTGCCAGCAGCCCCCTCCGGACAGAGGCCCCCACAACACGTTTCGGGGAGCTGTTTTTT

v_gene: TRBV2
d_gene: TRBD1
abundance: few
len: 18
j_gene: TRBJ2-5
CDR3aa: CATNNLGQGARLEEIQYF
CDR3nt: TGTGCCACCAACAACCTTGGACAGGGGGCTCGACTAGAAGAGATCCAGTACTTC

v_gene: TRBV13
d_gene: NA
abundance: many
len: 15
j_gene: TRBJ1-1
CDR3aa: CASSPRPDRPKEAFF
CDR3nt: TGTGCCAGCAGCCCCCGCCCTGACAGGCCGAAGGAAGCTTTCTTT

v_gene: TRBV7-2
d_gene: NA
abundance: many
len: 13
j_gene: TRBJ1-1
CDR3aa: CASSLYPNTEAFF
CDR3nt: TGTGCCAGCAGCTTATATCCGAACACTGAAGCTTTCTTT